A selection of T cell receptor beta chains follows, all from one sample in a study of T cell responses to AZD1222 COVID-19 vaccine. Assay: immunoSEQ multiplex PCR; the TCRdb copy retains only in-frame clones and omits some. The table shows more than 85,000 clones, with less than 90% occurring only once. The specimen was peripheral blood, collected on day 0 of AZD1222 vaccination. The receptors derive from an adult in good health. CDR3s include the opening cysteine and the closing phenylalanine or tryptophan. The D gene is left open where the match is weak. Expanded clones get a size class; other rows say once, few or many, or leave the size out.

J gene: TRBJ2-1; V gene: TRBV27; D gene: .; clone size: .; CDR3 DNA: TGTGCCAGCGCGGCCGACAGGGAGGACTACAATGAGCAGTTCTTC; CDR3 protein: CASAADREDYNEQFF
J gene: TRBJ1-4; V gene: TRBV11-2; D gene: .; clone size: .; CDR3 DNA: TGTGCCAGCAGCTTGAGAACCGGGTCTTGGCATGAAAAACTGTTTTTT; CDR3 protein: CASSLRTGSWHEKLFF
J gene: TRBJ2-5; V gene: TRBV7-2; D gene: TRBD1; clone size: .; CDR3 DNA: TGTGCCAGCAGCCCTCGACAGGGGAAGGCAGAGACCCAGTACTTC; CDR3 protein: CASSPRQGKAETQYF
J gene: TRBJ1-5; V gene: TRBV6-6; D gene: .; clone size: .; CDR3 DNA: TGTGCCAGCAGTTACACTGGGGGAGCGGGCAATCAGCCCCAGCATTTT; CDR3 protein: CASSYTGGAGNQPQHF
J gene: TRBJ1-4; V gene: TRBV6-1; D gene: .; clone size: .; CDR3 DNA: TGTGCCAGCAGTGACGGGGGGACTAATGAAAAACTGTTTTTT; CDR3 protein: CASSDGGTNEKLFF
J gene: TRBJ2-2; V gene: TRBV5-1; D gene: .; clone size: .; CDR3 DNA: TGCGCCAGCAGCCCGACGGGAACGAACACCGGGGAGCTGTTTTTT; CDR3 protein: CASSPTGTNTGELFF
J gene: TRBJ2-5; V gene: TRBV7-3; D gene: .; clone size: .; CDR3 DNA: TGTGCCAGCAGTCCAACTCAAGCCGAAGAGACCCAGTACTTC; CDR3 protein: CASSPTQAEETQYF
J gene: TRBJ1-1; V gene: TRBV5-1; D gene: TRBD1; clone size: .; CDR3 DNA: TGCGCCAGCGGGACAGGGGCCCTCTTGGACACTGAAGCTTTCTTT; CDR3 protein: CASGTGALLDTEAFF
J gene: TRBJ1-5; V gene: TRBV27; D gene: TRBD1; clone size: .; CDR3 DNA: TGTGCCAGCAGTTCCGGACAGGGGAATCAGCCCCAGCATTTT; CDR3 protein: CASSSGQGNQPQHF
J gene: TRBJ2-5; V gene: TRBV19; D gene: .; clone size: .; CDR3 DNA: TGTGCCAGTAGGGCCAGGGGCCAAGAGACCCAGTACTTC; CDR3 protein: CASRARGQETQYF
J gene: TRBJ1-4; V gene: TRBV2; D gene: TRBD1; clone size: .; CDR3 DNA: TGTGCCAGCAGGGGGACAGGGGGAGGACTGTTTTTT; CDR3 protein: CASRGTGGGLFF
J gene: TRBJ1-5; V gene: TRBV9; D gene: .; clone size: .; CDR3 DNA: TGTGCCAGCAGCGATGGGGGTACAGGGATCAATCAGCCCCAGCATTTT; CDR3 protein: CASSDGGTGINQPQHF
J gene: TRBJ2-3; V gene: TRBV25-1; D gene: TRBD1; clone size: .; CDR3 DNA: TGTGCCAGTACAGGGGGCCTAAGCACAGATACGCAGTATTTT; CDR3 protein: CASTGGLSTDTQYF
J gene: TRBJ1-2; V gene: TRBV5-1; D gene: .; clone size: .; CDR3 DNA: TGCGCCAGCAGCCTCGGACAGCCAGGCGGATATGGCTACACCTTC; CDR3 protein: CASSLGQPGGYGYTF
J gene: TRBJ2-3; V gene: TRBV6-5; D gene: .; clone size: .; CDR3 DNA: TGTGCCAGCAGAATAGCGTACACAGATACGCAGTATTTT; CDR3 protein: CASRIAYTDTQYF
J gene: TRBJ1-6; V gene: TRBV27; D gene: .; clone size: .; CDR3 DNA: TGTGCCAGCAGTTTACTAAATTCACCCCTCCACTTT; CDR3 protein: CASSLLNSPLHF
J gene: TRBJ1-1; V gene: TRBV5-5; D gene: .; clone size: .; CDR3 DNA: TGTGCCAGCAGCTTGTACGCAGCTGCTTTCTTT; CDR3 protein: CASSLYAAAFF
J gene: TRBJ2-1; V gene: TRBV11-2; D gene: TRBD2; clone size: .; CDR3 DNA: TGTGCCAGCAGCGCCCGACTAGCGGGGGGCTACAATGAGCAGTTCTTC; CDR3 protein: CASSARLAGGYNEQFF
J gene: TRBJ2-5; V gene: TRBV12-3/TRBV12-4; D gene: .; clone size: once; CDR3 DNA: TGTGCCAGCAGTTTTCAGGGGACCCAGTACTTC; CDR3 protein: CASSFQGTQYF
J gene: TRBJ2-7; V gene: TRBV4-1; D gene: .; clone size: .; CDR3 DNA: TGCGCCAGCAGCCAAGATTTCGGGGTAGCGTACGGCTACGAGCAGTACTTC; CDR3 protein: CASSQDFGVAYGYEQYF
J gene: TRBJ1-6; V gene: TRBV6-1; D gene: .; clone size: .; CDR3 DNA: TGTGCCAGCAGTGAAGTCCAGACTTCACCCCTCCACTTT; CDR3 protein: CASSEVQTSPLHF
J gene: TRBJ1-2; V gene: TRBV5-6; D gene: .; clone size: .; CDR3 DNA: TGTGCCAGCAGCCCCCGCGGTGCGGGTGCAGGCTACACCTTC; CDR3 protein: CASSPRGAGAGYTF
J gene: TRBJ2-7; V gene: TRBV27; D gene: .; clone size: .; CDR3 DNA: TGTGCCAGCAGTTTAGGAAGCCATCACTACGAGCAGTACTTC; CDR3 protein: CASSLGSHHYEQYF
J gene: TRBJ1-5; V gene: TRBV5-6; D gene: .; clone size: .; CDR3 DNA: TGTGCCAGCAGCTTGGGGGGCGCGGGGAGCAATCAGCCCCAGCATTTT; CDR3 protein: CASSLGGAGSNQPQHF
J gene: TRBJ1-5; V gene: TRBV19; D gene: TRBD1; clone size: .; CDR3 DNA: TGTGCCAGTAGCCGGGGCGACAGGGCGGTCATGAGTAGCAATCAGCCCCAGCATTTT; CDR3 protein: CASSRGDRAVMSSNQPQHF
J gene: TRBJ1-1; V gene: TRBV5-1; D gene: .; clone size: .; CDR3 DNA: TGCGCCAGCGAAACCGGGACAAAGGACACTGAAGCTTTCTTT; CDR3 protein: CASETGTKDTEAFF
J gene: TRBJ2-5; V gene: TRBV11-1; D gene: .; clone size: .; CDR3 DNA: TGTGCCAGCAGCTTCCAGGAAGGAGAGACCCAGTACTTC; CDR3 protein: CASSFQEGETQYF
J gene: TRBJ2-1; V gene: TRBV5-8; D gene: .; clone size: .; CDR3 DNA: TGTGCCAGCAGCACCGACCGGGAGCAAGGAGGGGGCTACAATGAGCAGTTCTTC; CDR3 protein: CASSTDREQGGGYNEQFF